This note documents a single TCR beta chain sequence. What it binds is not known. The CDR3 totals 15 residues. V shed 4 bases, J shed 3 bases, and the junction held 2 bases outside the gene matches. Germline assignment: CDR1 SGHNT and CDR2 YENEEA. These data come from a study of cytomegalovirus exposure and HLA in healthy donors. Study conclusions and caveats: Presence/absence analyses assumed roughly uniform sequencing depth across donors. Listed as cytomegalovirus-associated were 164 TCR beta chains. CMV serostatus alone was available as immune exposure information.

60 Vbeta and 13 Jbeta primers were used in PCR. Generated by immunoSEQ multiplex PCR, the TCRdb table keeps only in-frame clones and is missing some. The sample yields approximately 150,000 clones, 80% seen once. Material: PBMCs. This clonotype was obtained from a male donor in good health and CMV-seronegative. The chain recombines TRBV11-3 with TRBJ2-2; 10 bases are shared with TRBD1. The CDR3 DNA reads TGTGCCAGCAGCTGGGGACAGGGGTACACCGGGGAGCTGTTTTTT. The encoded protein is CASSWGQGYTGELFF.